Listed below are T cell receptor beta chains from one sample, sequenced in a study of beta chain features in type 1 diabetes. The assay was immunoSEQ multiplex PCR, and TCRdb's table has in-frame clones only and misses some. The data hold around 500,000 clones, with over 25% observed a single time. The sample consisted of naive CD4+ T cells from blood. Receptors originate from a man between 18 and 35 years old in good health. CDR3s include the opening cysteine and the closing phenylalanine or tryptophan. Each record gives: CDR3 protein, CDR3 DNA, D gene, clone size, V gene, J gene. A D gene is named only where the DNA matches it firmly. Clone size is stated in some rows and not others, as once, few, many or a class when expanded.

CAWSHLWGDRGYTF,TGTGCCTGGAGTCATCTGTGGGGGGACAGAGGCTACACCTTC,TRBD1,few,TRBV30,TRBJ1-2
CATSRDWAGGTDTQYF,TGTGCCACCAGCAGAGATTGGGCAGGCGGCACAGATACGCAGTATTTT,-,-,TRBV15,TRBJ2-3
CASSFLGSSGGELFF,TGCGCCAGCAGCTTTCTCGGGTCCTCCGGCGGGGAGCTGTTTTTT,-,few,TRBV5-1,TRBJ2-2
CAWSRFYEQYF,TGTGCCTGGAGTCGATTTTACGAGCAGTACTTC,-,-,TRBV30,TRBJ2-7
CASSVQGSSTDTQYF,TGCGCCAGCAGCGTGCAGGGATCTAGCACAGATACGCAGTATTTT,-,-,TRBV5-1,TRBJ2-3
CSVRELPLLDSALGYTF,TGCAGCGTCAGGGAACTCCCACTCTTAGACAGCGCCCTGGGCTACACCTTC,-,few,TRBV29-1,TRBJ1-2
CASSLEASRAAPKESF,TGTGCCAGCAGCTTAGAGGCGTCACGGGCAGCCCCCAAAGAGAGTTTT,-,-,TRBV7-8,TRBJ2-3
CSARTIEAFF,TGCAGTGCTAGAACCATTGAAGCTTTCTTT,-,-,TRBV20-1,TRBJ1-1
CASSVSRTSLAKNIQYF,TGTGCCAGCAGCGTATCCAGGACATCCCTAGCCAAAAACATTCAGTACTTC,-,-,TRBV7-2,TRBJ2-4
CASSPWGGTNQETQYF,TGTGCCAGCAGCCCCTGGGGGGGGACCAACCAAGAGACCCAGTACTTC,TRBD2,-,TRBV5-4,TRBJ2-5
CASSLPDSSGANVLTF,TGCGCCAGCAGCTTGCCCGACAGCTCTGGGGCCAACGTCCTGACTTTC,-,-,TRBV5-1,TRBJ2-6
CASSVAFVGELFF,TGTGCCAGCAGCGTAGCTTTTGTCGGGGAGCTGTTTTTT,-,few,TRBV9,TRBJ2-2
CASSLFETSDVYGYTF,TGTGCCAGCAGTTTATTCGAGACATCCGATGTCTATGGCTACACCTTC,-,-,TRBV27,TRBJ1-2
CASSSVTVNTEAFF,TGTGCCAGCAGCTCGGTGACGGTGAACACTGAAGCTTTCTTT,-,-,TRBV7-9,TRBJ1-1
CASSQEVAGAAGELFF,TGCGCCAGCAGCCAAGAGGTAGCGGGAGCCGCCGGGGAGCTGTTTTTT,TRBD2,-,TRBV4-3,TRBJ2-2
CASSRRQGGGTDTQYF,TGCGCCAGCAGCCGGCGACAGGGAGGTGGCACAGATACGCAGTATTTT,-,-,TRBV4-1,TRBJ2-3
CSGGTAYNEQFF,TGCAGCGGTGGGACAGCCTACAATGAGCAGTTCTTC,TRBD1,few,TRBV29-1,TRBJ2-1
CASGLISGANVLTF,TGCGCGTCCGGACTGATCTCTGGGGCCAACGTCCTGACTTTC,-,-,TRBV5-1,TRBJ2-6
CAFTGNGYTF,TGTGCCTTCACAGGGAATGGCTACACCTTC,-,few,TRBV30,TRBJ1-2
CAISTSVSYNEQFF,TGTGCCATCAGTACTAGCGTTAGTTACAATGAGCAGTTCTTC,TRBD2,-,TRBV10-3,TRBJ2-1
CASRSPGIYGYTF,TGTGCCAGCAGGTCCCCAGGAATCTATGGCTACACCTTC,-,-,TRBV6-5,TRBJ1-2
CALEEGQPGSYEQYF,TGTGCCCTCGAAGAGGGACAGCCCGGCTCCTACGAGCAGTACTTC,TRBD1,few,TRBV30,TRBJ2-7
CASSSSGQISYEQYF,TGTGCCAGCTCATCATCGGGACAGATCTCCTACGAGCAGTACTTC,TRBD1,once,TRBV18,TRBJ2-7
CASSPPIAGGDTQYF,TGCGCCAGCAGCCCTCCGATAGCTGGTGGAGATACGCAGTATTTT,-,-,TRBV5-1,TRBJ2-3
CATSRPAANYGYTF,TGTGCCACCAGCAGACCCGCAGCAAACTATGGCTACACCTTC,-,few,TRBV15,TRBJ1-2
CASSVGAGNIQETQYF,TGTGCCAGCAGCGTAGGCGCAGGGAACATCCAAGAGACCCAGTACTTC,-,-,TRBV9,TRBJ2-5
CATSRDSTLSSGYTF,TGTGCCACCAGCAGGGACAGTACGTTGTCGAGTGGCTACACCTTC,-,once,TRBV15,TRBJ1-2
CAWGKRAGGTDTQYF,TGTGCCTGGGGCAAACGGGCGGGAGGCACAGATACGCAGTATTTT,TRBD2,-,TRBV30,TRBJ2-3
CASSLASNRFYEQYF,TGTGCCAGCAGCTTAGCGAGTAACAGATTCTACGAGCAGTACTTC,-,few,TRBV7-2,TRBJ2-7
CAIRPTASTDTQYF,TGTGCCATCAGACCCACGGCTAGCACAGATACGCAGTATTTT,-,few,TRBV10-3,TRBJ2-3
CASSSTSAGELFF,TGTGCCAGCAGCTCAACTAGTGCCGGGGAGCTGTTTTTT,-,-,TRBV7-2,TRBJ2-2
CASSLAGMEAFF,TGTGCCAGCAGCTTAGCAGGGATGGAAGCTTTCTTT,-,-,TRBV7-2,TRBJ1-1
CASSQDFSGGPDTQYF,TGCGCCAGCAGCCAAGATTTTTCGGGGGGCCCAGATACGCAGTATTTT,-,-,TRBV4-1,TRBJ2-3
CASSSGQVETQYF,TGTGCCAGTAGTAGCGGACAGGTAGAGACCCAGTACTTC,TRBD1,few,TRBV19,TRBJ2-5
CASSSLAKNIQYF,TGTGCCAGCTCAAGTTTAGCCAAAAACATTCAGTACTTC,-,-,TRBV18,TRBJ2-4
CASSQGALSADSSYNEQFF,TGTGCCAGCAGCCAAGGGGCCTTGTCTGCGGATAGCTCCTACAATGAGCAGTTCTTC,-,few,TRBV4-2,TRBJ2-1
CASSEFTGGSYEQYF,TGTGCCAGCAGTGAATTTACAGGGGGATCCTACGAGCAGTACTTC,TRBD1,-,TRBV25-1,TRBJ2-7
CAWSVTASGANVLTF,TGTGCCTGGAGTGTCACAGCCTCTGGGGCCAACGTCCTGACTTTC,-,few,TRBV30,TRBJ2-6
CASSLEQGYGETQYF,TGCGCCAGCAGCTTGGAACAGGGGTATGGAGAGACCCAGTACTTC,TRBD1,-,TRBV5-1,TRBJ2-5
CASSPPGGPGRNTEAFF,TGTGCCAGCAGTCCCCCAGGGGGCCCAGGAAGGAACACTGAAGCTTTCTTT,TRBD1,few,TRBV28,TRBJ1-1
CAWGRGEAFF,TGTGCCTGGGGACGGGGTGAAGCTTTCTTT,-,-,TRBV30,TRBJ1-1
CASSLVLAGDTQYF,TGCGCCAGCAGCTTGGTCCTAGCAGGCGATACGCAGTATTTT,-,few,TRBV5-1,TRBJ2-3
CASSSAAGGTDTQYF,TGTGCCAGCAGTTCCGCAGCGGGAGGTACAGATACGCAGTATTTT,TRBD2,-,TRBV6-6,TRBJ2-3
CASSLGGLAGGLDTQYF,TGTGCCAGCAGCTTGGGGGGACTAGCGGGAGGACTGGATACGCAGTATTTT,TRBD2,-,TRBV5-4,TRBJ2-3
CSVEEGTGSKYQETQYF,TGCAGCGTTGAAGAAGGGACAGGGAGCAAGTACCAAGAGACCCAGTACTTC,TRBD1,-,TRBV29-1,TRBJ2-5
CASRDGTGVTGELFF,TGTGCCAGCCGGGATGGGACAGGGGTAACCGGGGAGCTGTTTTTT,TRBD1,-,TRBV9,TRBJ2-2
CASSLAGGYNEQFF,TGTGCCAGCAGCTTAGCTGGCGGATACAATGAGCAGTTCTTC,-,-,TRBV7-9,TRBJ2-1
CASSGLAGVTDTQYF,TGCGCCAGCAGCGGACTAGCGGGGGTTACAGATACGCAGTATTTT,TRBD2,few,TRBV5-1,TRBJ2-3
CASSLGDSDTQYF,TGTGCCAGCAGCTTAGGGGACTCAGATACGCAGTATTTT,-,-,TRBV7-7,TRBJ2-3
CASSAHAEQYF,TGTGCCAGCAGTGCACATGCCGAGCAGTACTTC,-,-,TRBV9,TRBJ2-7
CASSTLVLAAAPHEQFF,TGCGCCAGCAGCACCCTCGTCCTAGCAGCAGCGCCGCATGAGCAGTTCTTC,-,-,TRBV4-3,TRBJ2-1
CAWSTGGRATDTQYF,TGTGCCTGGAGTACCGGCGGGAGAGCCACAGATACGCAGTATTTT,TRBD2,few,TRBV30,TRBJ2-3
CASSVGGTENIQYF,TGTGCCAGCAGCGTAGGTGGGACGGAAAACATTCAGTACTTC,-,few,TRBV9,TRBJ2-4